This entry features one T cell receptor beta chain sequence. These data are taken from a study of blood T cell repertoires in COVID-19. At the level of the study: Acute and convalescent COVID-19 samples came from the United States, Italy and Spain.

Trimming took 6 bases from V and 0 from J, leaving 9 bases between them. The CDR3 sequence is 14 residues long. Looked up from germline, CDR1 is MDHEN and CDR2 is SYDVKM. The repertoire was sequenced with immunoSEQ multiplex PCR; TCRdb's copy has only in-frame clones and lacks some. The profile shows 150,000 to 200,000 clones, about 90% of them singletons. Sequencing was carried out using peripheral blood. The clonotype originates from a man aged 35 to 55 with active or convalescent COVID-19. This chain joins TRBV28 and TRBJ1-3; D gene ambiguous. Here the CDR3 reads CASRSTDSGNTIYF. The CDR3 DNA reads as TGTGCCAGCAGGTCCACAGACTCTGGAAACACCATATATTTT.